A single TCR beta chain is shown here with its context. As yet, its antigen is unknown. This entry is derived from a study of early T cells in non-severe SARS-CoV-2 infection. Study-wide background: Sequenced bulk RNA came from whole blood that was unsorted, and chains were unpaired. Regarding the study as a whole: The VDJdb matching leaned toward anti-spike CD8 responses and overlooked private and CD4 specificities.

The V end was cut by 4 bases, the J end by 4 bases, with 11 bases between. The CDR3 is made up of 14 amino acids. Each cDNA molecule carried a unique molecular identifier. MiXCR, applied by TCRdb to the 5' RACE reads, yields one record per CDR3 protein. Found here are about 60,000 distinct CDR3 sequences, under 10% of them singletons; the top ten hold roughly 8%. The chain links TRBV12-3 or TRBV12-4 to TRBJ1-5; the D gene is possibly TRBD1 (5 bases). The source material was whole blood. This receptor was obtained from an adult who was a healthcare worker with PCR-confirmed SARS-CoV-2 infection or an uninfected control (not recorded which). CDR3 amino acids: CASSYDWGNQPQHF. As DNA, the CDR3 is TGTGCCAGCAGTTACGACTGGGGGAATCAGCCCCAGCATTTT.